What follows describes a single T cell receptor beta chain. MiXCR, run by TCRdb on the RACE reads, gives a single entry per CDR3 protein. The data contain approximately 95,000 distinct CDR3 sequences, 9.5% to 12% of them singletons. The data originate from a study of human T cells and chemical hapten exposure. The CDR3 runs 14 residues. Trimming stripped 3 bases from V and 0 bases from J, with 9 bases between. The germline V gene has CDR1 MDHEN and CDR2 SYDVKM. Stated time point: patch test 2, 6 weeks after DPC sensitization. Stated treatment: therapeutic diphenylcyclopropenone sensitization with weekly scalp DPC.

The sequence was obtained from a woman in her thirties or forties with alopecia areata. Some clones in this sample may be carry-over from other donors' samples. The sample in question was whole blood, obtained in connection with sensitization to the hapten diphenylcyclopropenone (DPC). V and J are TRBV28 and TRBJ2-7; D might be TRBD2 (5 bases). CDR3 amino acids: CASSFAGDSYEQYF. The CDR3 nucleotides read TGTGCCAGCAGTTTTGCGGGCGACTCCTACGAGCAGTACTTC.